A single T cell receptor beta chain is shown here with its context. What it binds is not known. The record originates from a study of cytomegalovirus exposure and HLA in healthy donors. Study at large: Early on, a data release was issued that held about 85 million unique TCRs from HLA-typed donors.

This PCR relied on a set of 60 Vbeta primers and 13 Jbeta primers. This table comes from immunoSEQ multiplex PCR, and its TCRdb copy is limited to in-frame clones, with some not included. The data contain 250,000 to 300,000 clones, 84% of them singletons. Findings of the study overall: In an earlier analysis, about 87% or about 30%: the productive usage of most TCR beta V segments. Only CMV serostatus was available as immune exposure information. The classifier reportedly diagnosed cytomegalovirus status with high specificity and sensitivity.

J gave up 2 bases and V 5 bases, and 4 bases lay outside the gene matches. In germline, CDR1 is LNHDA, CDR2 SQIVND (reference sequence). CDR3 length equals 15 residues. The receptor comes from a woman between 40 and 55 years old in good health and CMV-seropositive. Sequencing was carried out using PBMCs. The chain couples TRBV19 to TRBJ1-5; 9 bases fit TRBD1. The CDR3 region is CASSAGQGRNQPQHF. In DNA form, the CDR3 reads TGTGCCAGTAGTGCGGGACAGGGTCGCAATCAGCCCCAGCATTTT.